The rows below give T cell receptor beta chains drawn from one sample of a study of blood T cell repertoires in COVID-19. Libraries were prepared by immunoSEQ multiplex PCR; TCRdb keeps only in-frame clonotypes and omits some of them. The data hold 350,000 to 450,000 clones, with around 87% observed a single time. The sequencing sample was made of PBMCs or T cells enriched from blood (not recorded which). The receptor source for this set is a middle-aged man in a cohort exposed to, infected with or recovered from COVID-19 (not recorded which). CDR3s include the opening cysteine and the closing phenylalanine or tryptophan. The D gene is left open where the match is weak. A row's size may be missing; if present it is once, few, many or a size class.

NA	TRBD1	TRBV18	TRBJ1-3	CASSPLTGVDGNTIYF	TGTGCCAGCTCACCTCTGACAGGGGTAGACGGAAACACCATATATTTT
NA	NA	TRBV7-9	TRBJ2-2	CASSVRAVGGTGELFF	TGTGCCAGCAGCGTAAGGGCGGTAGGAGGGACCGGGGAGCTGTTTTTT
once	NA	TRBV11-1	TRBJ1-1	CASMGQGTEAFF	TGTGCCAGCATGGGGCAGGGCACTGAAGCTTTCTTT
NA	TRBD2	TRBV13	TRBJ2-2	CASSPSLAGQSNTGELFF	TGTGCCAGCAGCCCAAGCCTAGCGGGACAATCGAACACCGGGGAGCTGTTTTTT
NA	TRBD1	TRBV6-5	TRBJ2-7	CASNSPGTGSYEQYF	TGTGCCAGCAATTCCCCCGGGACAGGGTCCTACGAGCAGTACTTC
NA	NA	TRBV19	TRBJ2-7	CAASRDNSYEQYF	TGTGCCGCCTCTCGGGACAACTCCTACGAGCAGTACTTC
NA	TRBD1	TRBV2	TRBJ2-1	CASSAQGQGYNEQFF	TGTGCCAGCAGTGCCCAAGGACAGGGCTACAATGAGCAGTTCTTC
NA	TRBD2	TRBV6-4	TRBJ2-3	CASSDGRASTDTQYF	TGTGCCAGCAGTGACGGGAGGGCAAGCACAGATACGCAGTATTTT
NA	TRBD2	TRBV7-2	TRBJ2-1	CASRPAGTSYNEQFF	TGTGCCAGCAGACCCGCCGGGACTAGTTACAATGAGCAGTTCTTC
NA	TRBD1	TRBV4-2	TRBJ2-2	CASSLDRGRAGELFF	TGTGCCAGCAGCCTTGACAGGGGGAGAGCCGGGGAGCTGTTTTTT
NA	TRBD2	TRBV5-1	TRBJ2-1	CASGLAGGLHNEQFF	TGCGCCAGTGGACTAGCGGGAGGCCTTCACAATGAGCAGTTCTTC
few	TRBD1	TRBV5-4	TRBJ1-2	CASSSGQGYYGYTF	TGTGCCAGCAGCTCGGGACAGGGCTACTATGGCTACACCTTC
NA	NA	TRBV6-1	TRBJ1-2	CASSEAPGSGYGYTF	TGTGCCAGCAGTGAAGCTCCCGGATCGGGCTATGGCTACACCTTC
NA	NA	TRBV27	TRBJ1-1	CASSLYRNTEAFF	TGTGCCAGCAGTTTATACAGGAACACTGAAGCTTTCTTT
NA	TRBD2	TRBV6-5	TRBJ2-7	CASGLAGNYEQYF	TGTGCCAGTGGACTAGCGGGAAACTACGAGCAGTACTTC
NA	TRBD1	TRBV29-1	TRBJ2-5	CSSNDRVAETQYF	TGCAGCTCGAACGACAGGGTCGCAGAGACCCAGTACTTC
NA	TRBD2	TRBV7-2	TRBJ2-3	CASSPGGLAGRNTQYF	TGTGCCAGCAGCCCGGGCGGACTAGCGGGTAGAAATACGCAGTATTTT
NA	TRBD1	TRBV5-1	TRBJ1-2	CASSLSLGQHGYTF	TGCGCCAGCAGCTTAAGCCTGGGACAGCATGGCTACACCTTC
NA	TRBD2	TRBV7-3	TRBJ2-1	CASSPSGLAGRQVQFF	TGTGCCAGCAGCCCGTCCGGACTAGCGGGAAGACAGGTGCAGTTCTTC
NA	TRBD1	TRBV24-1	TRBJ2-2	CATSEFTGAGELFF	TGTGCCACCAGTGAATTTACAGGGGCCGGGGAGCTGTTTTTT